The clone carrying this TCR beta chain was seen only a few times. The entry originates in a study of blood T cell repertoires in COVID-19. Study-level background: The origin of the acute and convalescent COVID-19 samples was the United States, Italy and Spain. T cells, B-cell-depleted T cells, or PBMCs provided the cDNA or gDNA that served as material.

The assay was immunoSEQ multiplex PCR, and TCRdb's table has in-frame clones only and misses some. Among about 250,000 clones listed, approximately 80% were seen once. This CDR3 contains 12 residues. CDR1 LGHDT and CDR2 YNNKEL come from the germline V gene (reference sequence). With 8 bases removed from V and 4 bases from J, the gap between germline ends came to 9 bases. The specimen was peripheral blood. The TCR originated in a man between 40 and 49 years old with acute or convalescent COVID-19. The rearrangement links TRBV3-1 (or the pseudogene TRBV3-2) to TRBJ1-3; perhaps TRBD1 as D (5 bases). The CDR3 nucleotides are TGTGCCAGCGACCAGGGCGGAAACACCATATATTTT. This gives the protein CASDQGGNTIYF.